These T cell receptor beta chains were read from a single sample in a study of regulatory T cells in long-lasting Graves disease. Via MiXCR, TCRdb re-called the multiplex PCR reads, giving one row per CDR3 protein. This sample carries around 460,000 distinct CDR3 sequences, 20% to 25% of them seen once, and the ten largest clones take about an eighth. Sample: peripheral blood mononuclear cells (PBMCs), taken when the disease was refractory, from a patient treated with antithyroid drugs. These receptors originate from a female donor with Graves disease. The CDR3 runs from the conserved cysteine through the conserved F or W. The D gene is left open where the match is weak. Rows give clone size only sometimes, using once, few, many, or a class for an expanded clone.

j_call d_call clone_size v_call cdr3_length cdr3_nt cdr3_aa
TRBJ2-2 NA NA TRBV7-7 15 TGTGCTAGCAGCTTAGATGGAGGGAACACCGGGGAGCTGTTTTTT CASSLDGGNTGELFF
TRBJ2-2 NA few TRBV12-3/TRBV12-4 15 TGTGCCAGCAGCATTTTACTGGGGCCGGGCGGGGAGCTGTTTTTT CASSILLGPGGELFF
TRBJ1-2 TRBD1 many TRBV12-3/TRBV12-4 14 TGTGCCAGCAGTCGGACAGGGACCAACTATGGCTACACCTTC CASSRTGTNYGYTF
TRBJ2-7 NA NA TRBV6-1 16 TGTGCCAGCAGCCGGAGAGGGGGAGTCCGCTCCTACGAGCAGTACTTC CASSRRGGVRSYEQYF
TRBJ2-3 NA few TRBV7-9 15 TGTGCCAGCAGCTTAACGGTTTCGGGCACAGATACGCAGTATTTT CASSLTVSGTDTQYF
TRBJ1-2 NA NA TRBV5-1 15 TGCGCCAGCAGCCTGGGGAGGTGGTCTAACTATGGCTACACCTTC CASSLGRWSNYGYTF
TRBJ2-5 NA many TRBV6-5 16 TGTGCCAGCAGTTACCCGACAGATGGGGGCCAGAGGGCCCAGTACTTC CASSYPTDGGQRAQYF
TRBJ1-2 TRBD1 NA TRBV3-1 14 TGTGCCAGCAGCCACGGGACAGGGATACAAGGCTACACCTTC CASSHGTGIQGYTF
TRBJ2-7 TRBD2 many TRBV6-1 15 TGTGCCAGCAGTCCGGGACTAGCGGGAACCTACGAGCAGTACTTC CASSPGLAGTYEQYF
TRBJ2-2 NA NA TRBV5-5 17 TGTGCCAGCAGCTTGCGGATGGGGCAAAGGAACACCGGGGAGCTGTTTTTT CASSLRMGQRNTGELFF
TRBJ2-1 TRBD2 NA TRBV11-3 16 TGTGCCAGCAGCCCCACCGGGACTAGCGGAGACAATGAGCAGTTCTTC CASSPTGTSGDNEQFF
TRBJ2-5 TRBD2 few TRBV6-1 13 TGTGCCACTTTCTGGGGGGGAGGAGAGACCCAGTACTTC CATFWGGGETQYF
TRBJ2-3 TRBD2 many TRBV6-2/TRBV6-3 15 TGTGCCAGCAGTTACTCGGCTAGCGGGACAGATACGCAGTATTTT CASSYSASGTDTQYF
TRBJ1-6 TRBD1 few TRBV15 15 TGTGCCACCAGCAGAGAGGGACAGGGTTATTCACCCCTCCACTTT CATSREGQGYSPLHF
TRBJ2-7 NA many TRBV27 13 TGTGCCAGCAGTCCCCGGGGCGTTTACGAGCAGTACTTC CASSPRGVYEQYF
TRBJ1-4 NA NA TRBV9 12 TGTGCCAGCAGCCCAGACACCGAAAAACTGTTTTTT CASSPDTEKLFF
TRBJ1-1 NA NA TRBV20-1 13 TGCAGTGCTACTGGGACACAGAACACTGAAGCTTTCTTT CSATGTQNTEAFF
TRBJ1-5 TRBD1 few TRBV12-3/TRBV12-4 14 TGTGCCAGCAGAAGGACAGGGGGTTTTCAGCCCCAGCATTTT CASRRTGGFQPQHF
TRBJ1-6 TRBD1 few TRBV2 14 TGTGCCAGCAGTTGGGACAGCTATAATTCACCCCTCCACTTT CASSWDSYNSPLHF
TRBJ2-4 TRBD1 few TRBV6-1 14 TGTGCCAGCAGCGCGCCGCAGGGACAGGGGGCAAAGTACTTC CASSAPQGQGAKYF
TRBJ1-1 NA few TRBV19 13 TGTGCCAGTAGTACCACCTCAAACACTGAAGCTTTCTTT CASSTTSNTEAFF
TRBJ1-2 TRBD1 many TRBV7-2 15 TGTGCCAGCAGCTTAGCGCCCAGGGGGGCGGATGGCTACACCTTC CASSLAPRGADGYTF
TRBJ1-1 NA few TRBV30 13 TGTGCCTGCATGGCGGCTTCCTACACTGAAGCTTTCTTT CACMAASYTEAFF
TRBJ1-5 NA few TRBV29-1 13 TGCAGCGTCCAGACCGAATCAAATCAGCCCCAGCATTTT CSVQTESNQPQHF
TRBJ1-2 NA many TRBV6-5 14 TGTGCCAGCAGTTACTCGATACCCCCACAGGGCTACACCTTC CASSYSIPPQGYTF
TRBJ2-7 TRBD2 few TRBV6-2/TRBV6-3 16 TGTGCCAGCAGTTACAACGCGGGAGGGTTGTCGGACGAGCAGTACTTC CASSYNAGGLSDEQYF
TRBJ1-1 NA once TRBV5-8 16 TGTGCCAGCAGCGGGGCCGGCGGGGCTTTGAACACTGAAGCTTTCTTT CASSGAGGALNTEAFF
TRBJ1-1 TRBD1 NA TRBV4-3 19 TGCGCCAGCAGCCAAGACCGCATCGGGACAGGGTTAAAGTTGACTGAAGCTTTCTTT CASSQDRIGTGLKLTEAFF
TRBJ2-3 NA few TRBV6-2/TRBV6-3 15 TGTGCCAGCAGTTACTCGAGTGATAGAACAGATACGCAGTATTTT CASSYSSDRTDTQYF
TRBJ1-1 NA many TRBV28 13 TGTGCCAGCAGTGCCGGGTTGAACACTGAAGCTTTCTTT CASSAGLNTEAFF
TRBJ2-7 NA many TRBV18 13 TGTGCCAGCTCACCTGACAGTTCCTACGAGCAGTACTTC CASSPDSSYEQYF
TRBJ2-7 NA NA TRBV15 14 TGTGCCACCAGCCTTGGCCGGGGATCCTACGAGCAGTACTTC CATSLGRGSYEQYF
TRBJ1-5 NA many TRBV7-2 13 TGTGCCAGCGGCGCGACAGGAGGTCAGCCCCAGCATTTT CASGATGGQPQHF
TRBJ2-4 TRBD2 NA TRBV19 14 TGTGCCAGCCGGGGACTAGCGGTTGAAAACATTCAGTACTTC CASRGLAVENIQYF
TRBJ2-7 NA few TRBV25-1 14 TGTGCCAGCAGTAGGGCGGGGCCTTCCTACGAGCAGTACTTC CASSRAGPSYEQYF
TRBJ2-4 NA NA TRBV5-6 13 TGTGCCAGCAGCTTGGGGTCAAGGGACATTCAGTACTTC CASSLGSRDIQYF
TRBJ1-2 NA few TRBV4-1 15 TGCGCCAGCAGCCAACCTTTACAGGGACTTGTTGGCTACACCTTC CASSQPLQGLVGYTF
TRBJ1-6 TRBD1 NA TRBV6-1 15 TGTGCCAGCAGTGAAGTCCGGGACAGCAATTCACCCCTCCACTTT CASSEVRDSNSPLHF
TRBJ1-5 NA many TRBV30 14 TGTGCCTGGACCAGATCAGGGGTAAATCAGCCCCAGCATTTT CAWTRSGVNQPQHF
TRBJ2-1 TRBD1 few TRBV2 13 TGTGCCAGCAGTGGAAACAGGGGGAATGAGCAGTTCTTC CASSGNRGNEQFF
TRBJ1-2 TRBD1 many TRBV7-2 16 TGTGCCAGCAGCCTCCGGGACAGCGCGGCATTCTATGGCTACACCTTC CASSLRDSAAFYGYTF